This T cell receptor beta chain originates from a study of T-cell reconstitution after alpha-beta-depleted transplantation in children. The authors prepared the TCRbeta library with unique molecular identifiers. Using its own MiXCR run on the PCR reads, TCRdb lists one record per CDR3 protein. In the table there are roughly 300,000 distinct CDR3 sequences, around a tenth of which are singletons. Germline CDR1 reads WNHNN; CDR2 reads SYGVQD (reference sequence). This CDR3 contains 19 residues. Trimming shortened V by 3 bases and J by 0 bases, and 22 bases separated the two germline ends. The study, taken as a whole, reports: Reportedly, roughly two months post-transplant, alpha-beta T cells arose from several hundred expanded graft clones.

This clonotype was picked up many times. Its specificity is unknown. The sample was peripheral blood, taken 180 days after TCRalphabeta/CD19-depleted stem cell transplant. The chain is built from TRBV10-1 and TRBJ2-3; D may be TRBD2 (5 bases). The source of this sequence is a male patient aged 2-9 years who had a stem cell transplant for chronic granulomatous disease, so the T cells may come from the graft donor. The CDR3 DNA sequence: TGCGCCAGCAGTGATGGTTGTGAACTAGGAAGAACTAGCACAGATACGCAGTATTTT. Its translation is CASSDGCELGRTSTDTQYF.